The 5 T cell receptor beta chains given below trace back to one sample, sequenced in a study of cytomegalovirus exposure and HLA in healthy donors. A multiplex PCR was run with 60 Vbeta primers and 13 Jbeta primers. Assay: immunoSEQ multiplex PCR; the TCRdb copy retains only in-frame clones and omits some. The table lists over 200,000 clones, over 80% of them singletons. Sequencing was carried out using PBMCs. The receptors shown here come from a man between 40 and 49 years old in good health and CMV-seropositive.

This sequence joins TRBV14 and TRBJ2-7; the D is unclear. This CDR3 has 12 amino acids. Germline lookup yields CDR1 SGHDN and CDR2 FVKESK. The germline V and J ends were trimmed by 4 bases and 4 bases, with 8 bases remaining between them. For the CDR3, the DNA is TGTGCCAGCAGCCTTGGCGGTTACGAGCAGTACTTC. Its translation is CASSLGGYEQYF.

V is TRBV7-2 and J is TRBJ1-1; 8 bases agree with TRBD1. Unmatched junction bases numbered 8, after V lost 5 bases and J lost 6 bases. CDR1 is SGHTA and CDR2 is FQGNSA in the germline V gene. This CDR3 spans 14 amino acids. The chain's CDR3 is CASSIRTGRPEAFF. CDR3 sequence (DNA): TGTGCCAGCAGCATAAGGACAGGGCGTCCTGAAGCTTTCTTT.

The genes are TRBV27 and TRBJ2-3; D is possibly TRBD2 (5 bases). The V end lost 0 bases, the J end lost 3 bases, and 10 bases lay between the germline ends. CDR3 size: 15 residues. In germline, CDR1 is MNHEY, CDR2 SMNVEV (reference sequence). The CDR3 loop reads CASSLSPRGTDTQYF. DNA of the CDR3: TGTGCCAGCAGTTTATCTCCTCGCGGGACAGATACGCAGTATTTT.

The table lists this clone with a few counts. The rearrangement links TRBV25-1 to TRBJ1-1, with 7 bases matching TRBD1. The junction had 4 bases not matched to a gene; V was cut back by 5 bases and J by 1 base. Germline V lookup: CDR1 MGHDK, CDR2 SYGVNS. This CDR3 is 14 amino acids long. The CDR3 DNA follows: TGTGCCAGCAGTACTCGGACAGGGAACACTGAAGCTTTCTTT. This sequence encodes CASSTRTGNTEAFF.

The genes are TRBV11-3 and TRBJ2-5; D unresolved. The germline V gene encodes CDR1 SGHNT and CDR2 YENEEA. Trimming pared 0 bases from V and 2 bases from J, leaving 7 bases between. The CDR3 runs 14 residues. The CDR3 reads CASSLELQQETQYF. The CDR3, as DNA: TGTGCCAGCAGCTTAGAGTTACAGCAAGAGACCCAGTACTTC.